A selection of T cell receptor beta chains follows, all from one sample in a study of chronic HIV infection and antiretroviral therapy. TCRdb processed the 5' RACE reads anew with MiXCR; each CDR3 protein has one entry. The table has around 31,000 distinct CDR3 sequences, more than 7.5% seen once. The sequenced material came from peripheral blood. The receptor source for this set is an adult who had HIV and had not received antiretroviral therapy, or was an uninfected healthy control (not recorded which). Both conserved end residues are part of each CDR3. Fields, in order: clone size, D gene, V gene, CDR3 length, J gene, CDR3 DNA, CDR3 protein. The D gene is left open where the match is weak. For some rows the clone size is stated as once, few or many, or as a class when expanded; others skip it.

>many|TRBD1|TRBV7-9|15|TRBJ2-7
TGTGCCAGCAGTTACGCCGGGACAGGGATCTACGAGCAGTACTTC
CASSYAGTGIYEQYF
>medium-sized|TRBD2|TRBV6-1|15|TRBJ2-7
TGTGCCAGCAGTGAAGAACTAGCGGGAGGCTACGAGCAGTACTTC
CASSEELAGGYEQYF
>NA|TRBD1|TRBV20-1|16|TRBJ2-7
TGCAGTGCTAGTCGCATCTTAAGGGACAGGGGAAGCGAGCAGTACTTC
CSASRILRDRGSEQYF
>many|NA|TRBV7-9|11|TRBJ2-1
TGTGCCAGCAGCGGGACATCTGAGCAGTTCTTC
CASSGTSEQFF
>NA|NA|TRBV20-1|13|TRBJ2-2
TGCAGTGCTAGAATGAGGAACACCGGGGAGCTGTTTTTT
CSARMRNTGELFF
>many|NA|TRBV3-1|15|TRBJ1-2
TGTGCCAGCAGCCCCCACCCAAATCCCAGGGGCGATTACACCTTC
CASSPHPNPRGDYTF
>many|NA|TRBV7-2|15|TRBJ2-5
TGTGCCAGCAGCTTAGCTCGTCTAGCGCAAGAGACCCAGTACTTC
CASSLARLAQETQYF
>many|NA|TRBV3-1|16|TRBJ2-3
TGTGCCAGCAGCCCCGAACCTACCGTAGAGGGGGATACGCAGTATTTT
CASSPEPTVEGDTQYF
>many|TRBD1|TRBV4-3|15|TRBJ2-1
TGCGCCAGCAGCCTACGGGACAGAACCCACAATGAGCAGTTCTTC
CASSLRDRTHNEQFF
>many|NA|TRBV6-2/TRBV6-3|14|TRBJ2-7
TGTGCCAGCAAAAAGGGACCCATGGCCTACGAGCAGTACTTC
CASKKGPMAYEQYF
>many|TRBD2|TRBV19|16|TRBJ2-2
TGTGCCAGTAGTTTAAGGACTAGCGGGAACACCGGGGAGCTGTTTTTT
CASSLRTSGNTGELFF
>NA|TRBD1|TRBV25-1|14|TRBJ2-5
TGTGCCAGCAGTGAAGGGGACAGGGTAGAGACCCAGTACTTC
CASSEGDRVETQYF
>many|NA|TRBV2|16|TRBJ2-3
TGTGCCAGCAGTGGGGGACTCCGTGCTAGCACAGATACGCAGTATTTT
CASSGGLRASTDTQYF
>medium-sized|NA|TRBV27|15|TRBJ2-7
TGTGCCAGCAGGGAGGGTCCGTTGAGCTCCTACGAGCAGTACTTC
CASREGPLSSYEQYF
>NA|NA|TRBV29-1|13|TRBJ2-5
TGCAGCGTTGGACAGGTGATGAAGGAGACCCAGTACTTC
CSVGQVMKETQYF
>NA|NA|TRBV29-1|13|TRBJ2-7
TGCAGCGTTGATACAGGGAAGGGGTACGAGCAGTACTTC
CSVDTGKGYEQYF
>NA|TRBD2|TRBV20-1|18|TRBJ2-1
TGCAGTGCTAGAGATCGAAGGACTAGCGGTCCTATTTACAATGAGCAGTTCTTC
CSARDRRTSGPIYNEQFF
>few|TRBD1|TRBV6-5|13|TRBJ1-1
TGTGCCAGCAGCCTGGACAGGTGGACTGAAGCTTTCTTT
CASSLDRWTEAFF
>many|NA|TRBV15|13|TRBJ1-1
TGTGCCACCAGCCGCCTTGGGGGCCCTGAAGCTTTCTTT
CATSRLGGPEAFF
>NA|NA|TRBV6-1|12|TRBJ2-3
TGTGCCAGCTTGGAATACACAGATACGCAGTATTTT
CASLEYTDTQYF
>NA|NA|TRBV29-1|13|TRBJ1-1
TGCAGCGTGGGACATCCCGGGAACACTGAAGCTTTCTTT
CSVGHPGNTEAFF
>NA|TRBD2|TRBV20-1|16|TRBJ2-3
TGCAGTGCTGAAGACCCGACTAGCGGGAGAGAAGATACGCAGTATTTT
CSAEDPTSGREDTQYF
>many|TRBD1|TRBV7-2|18|TRBJ1-6
TGTGCCAGCAGCTTAGCGCTTGCAGGGGGGTCCTATAATTCACCCCTCCACTTT
CASSLALAGGSYNSPLHF
>many|TRBD2|TRBV15|15|TRBJ2-7
TGTGCCACCAGCAGAGTAGCGGGGGCCTCCTACGAGCAGTACTTC
CATSRVAGASYEQYF
>NA|TRBD1|TRBV10-3|13|TRBJ1-1
TGTGCCATCAGCGCGACAGGGGGCCTAGAAGCTTTCTTT
CAISATGGLEAFF
>many|TRBD2|TRBV28|18|TRBJ2-5
TGTGCCAGCAGCCCAATAGCGGGGGGGTGGTTTCGGCAAGAGACCCAGTACTTC
CASSPIAGGWFRQETQYF
>NA|TRBD2|TRBV10-3|18|TRBJ2-1
TGTGCCATCACCCAGTCGCGGGGGGGCGGACCTGGGCAGAATGAGCAGTTCTTC
CAITQSRGGGPGQNEQFF
>many|NA|TRBV13|11|TRBJ1-1
TGTGCCAGCAGCGCGAACACTGAAGCTTTCTTT
CASSANTEAFF